This T cell receptor (beta chain) was captured in a study of shared clonotypes between healthy human individuals. Overall study findings and caveats: Clonotypes that were shared across a handful of donors made up around 5.5% of naive CD4 clonotypes. Estimated richness was generally greater in naive than memory subsets.

Those who donated were healthy HIV-negative adults, with no recent acute infections or vaccinations reported. A note on this clone: Its matching antigen is unknown.

CDR1 is LGHNA, CDR2 YSLEER, per germline. Trimming shortened V by 3 bases and J by 1 base, and 15 bases separated the two germline ends. This CDR3 is built from 16 residues. This table comes from immunoSEQ multiplex PCR, and its TCRdb copy is limited to in-frame clones, with some not included. The table includes millions of clones, 85% to 95% detected once. The V gene is TRBV4-3, the J gene TRBJ2-5; the D gene is possibly TRBD1 (6 bases). Sequencing used naive CD4+ T cells sorted from blood. Regarding subset: CD45RA+ positively selected. The sequence derives from a man aged 18-30 years in good health. For the CDR3, the DNA is TGCGCCAGCAGCCAGACAGGCTACCCCGGCCAAGAGACCCAGTACTTC. Protein sequence: CASSQTGYPGQETQYF.